This T cell receptor beta chain was retrieved from a study of Tregs in tolerant kidney transplant recipients. Regarding this clone: No antigen is known for it.

Assay: immunoSEQ multiplex PCR; the TCRdb copy retains only in-frame clones and omits some. The sample lists about 31,000 clones, 70% to 85% seen once, with around 2.4% in the top ten. The sequenced material came from Tregs from blood cultured with allogeneic cells. The TCR comes from a human donor in good health.

This CDR3 reads CASSVLPGQGGSYNEQFF. DNA for the CDR3: TGTGCCAGCAGCGTACTGCCGGGACAGGGTGGGTCCTACAATGAGCAGTTCTTC. The chain has TRBV9 and TRBJ2-1, with TRBD1 identical over 9 bases. Germline CDR1 SGDLS, CDR2 YYNGEE. V gave up 1 base and J gave up 1 base; unmatched junction bases: 9. CDR3 length: 18 amino acids.